These 24 T cell receptor beta chains were all obtained from the same sample, sequenced in a study of blood T cell repertoires in COVID-19. TCRdb's table, derived via immunoSEQ multiplex PCR, lists solely in-frame clones and lacks some. The data show tens of thousands of clones, 88% seen once. Sequenced sample: peripheral blood. These receptor sequences come from a man in his fifties or sixties with acute or convalescent COVID-19.

The gene calls are TRBV5-1 and TRBJ2-3; TRBD2 matches at 7 bases. There are 18 residues in the CDR3. V shed 0 bases and J 0 bases; nucleotides not matched to a gene: 10. The V gene's germline CDR1 is SGHRS and CDR2 YFSETQ. The CDR3 region is CASSLGPGRALSTDTQYF. The CDR3, as DNA: TGCGCCAGCAGCTTGGGGCCTGGGAGGGCCTTGAGCACAGATACGCAGTATTTT. Drawing the rest from reference TRBV5-1 and TRBJ2-3, the complete variable domain is KAGVTQTPRYLIKTRGQQVTLSCSPISGHRSVSWYQQTPGQGLQFLFEYFSETQRNKGNFPGRFSGRQFSNSRSEMNVSTLELGDSALYLCASSLGPGRALSTDTQYFGPGTRLTVL.

V usage is TRBV30 and J usage is TRBJ1-2; D is perhaps TRBD1 (6 bases). V was cut by 8 bases and J by 2 bases, with 12 bases left in between. The CDR3 is made up of 12 amino acids. Per the germline V gene, CDR1 is GTSNPN and CDR2 is SVGIG (reference sequence). The CDR3 sequence is CATTGPNYGYTF. DNA of the CDR3: TGTGCCACTACAGGGCCCAACTATGGCTACACCTTC.

The rearrangement joins TRBV11-2 to TRBJ2-7; TRBD2 aligns across 10 bases. V dropped 3 bases and J dropped 1; count of bases not matched to a gene: 9. CDR1 and CDR2 (germline): SGHAT, FQNNGV. The CDR3 length is 17 residues. The CDR3, as DNA: TGTGCCAGCAGCTTTCCTATAGCGGGAGGTTCTTCCTACGAGCAGTACTTC. This sequence encodes CASSFPIAGGSSYEQYF.

The chain combines TRBV19 with TRBJ1-1, with 7 bases fitting TRBD1. With V trimmed by 9 bases and J by 1 base, 8 bases remained unmatched. The germline V gene encodes CDR1 LNHDA and CDR2 SQIVND (reference sequence). The length of the CDR3 is 14 residues. The CDR3 loop is CARPDRFKNTEAFF. The CDR3, as DNA: TGTGCCAGGCCGGACAGGTTCAAGAACACTGAAGCTTTCTTT.

The rearrangement links TRBV19 to TRBJ1-4; D uncertain. V dropped 3 bases and J dropped 0 bases, with 11 bases sitting between them. The CDR3 spans 16 residues. CDR1 LNHDA and CDR2 SQIVND come from the germline V gene (reference sequence). The CDR3 DNA follows: TGTGCCAGTAGTATGTCGCAGCTAGCAACTAATGAAAAACTGTTTTTT. This sequence encodes CASSMSQLATNEKLFF.

The chain employs TRBV7-2 and TRBJ2-2; perhaps TRBD2 as D (7 bases). The germline CDR1 and CDR2 sequences are SGHTA and FQGNSA. CDR3 length equals 15 residues. Trimming took off 2 bases at V and 4 bases at J, with 11 bases between the two ends. The CDR3 spells CASSLPGGLTGELFF. The CDR3 nucleotides read TGTGCCAGCAGCTTACCCGGGGGGCTCACCGGGGAGCTGTTTTTT.

The chain links TRBV14 to TRBJ2-2, with unresolved D. V was cut by 2 bases and J by 5 bases, with 12 bases left in between. CDR1 is SGHDN and CDR2 is FVKESK in the germline V gene. The CDR3 consists of 15 residues. The CDR3 nucleotides are TGTGCCAGCAGCCAATATCTGGCGGCGACCGGGGAGCTGTTTTTT. It translates to CASSQYLAATGELFF. Complete variable domain (other parts from reference TRBV14 and TRBJ2-2): EAGVTQFPSHSVIEKGQTVTLRCDPISGHDNLYWYRRVMGKEIKFLLHFVKESKQDESGMPNNRFLAERTGGTYSTLKVQPAELEDSGVYFCASSQYLAATGELFFGEGSRLTVL.

This chain links TRBV6-5 with TRBJ2-5; tentatively, D is TRBD2 (5 bases). CDR3 length: 13 amino acids. The germline V and J ends were trimmed by 6 bases and 4 bases, with 12 bases remaining between them. Germline V gene sequence: CDR1 MNHEY, CDR2 SVGAGI. The CDR3 DNA reads as TGTGCCAGCAGATGGACGGGGAGAGAGACCCAGTACTTC. Residues: CASRWTGRETQYF.

This clone is medium-sized by share. Other DNA sequences in the sample encode the same CDR3. The chain uses TRBV27 and TRBJ1-2; 8 bases are a match to TRBD1. V was clipped by 2 bases and J by 2 bases; unmatched bases: 1. Germline CDR1 is MNHEY and CDR2 is SMNVEV (reference sequence). The CDR3 totals 14 residues. This CDR3 reads CASSLQGANYGYTF. The CDR3 nucleotides are TGTGCCAGCAGTTTACAGGGGGCGAACTATGGCTACACCTTC.

The genes are TRBV19 and TRBJ2-3; 7 bases align to TRBD1. The V segment lost 5 bases and the J segment 2 bases; nucleotides outside the gene matches: 7. The CDR3 runs to 15 residues. Germline CDR1 reads LNHDA; CDR2 reads SQIVND (reference sequence). CDR3 loop: CASSLPQGPTDTQYF. Here the CDR3 DNA reads TGTGCCAGTAGTCTCCCACAGGGGCCCACAGATACGCAGTATTTT.

This clone has just one count. This chain joins TRBV5-6 and TRBJ2-7; D gene uncertain. Trimming removed 4 bases at V and 3 bases at J, with 11 bases between. The CDR3 loop spans 13 amino acids. CDR1 is SGHDT, CDR2 YYEEEE, per germline. In DNA, the CDR3 is TGTGCCAGCAGCCCCTATCACGGCTACGAGCAGTACTTC. Its translation is CASSPYHGYEQYF.

The gene calls are TRBV5-6 and TRBJ1-6; D not certain. In germline, CDR1 is SGHDT, CDR2 YYEEEE. Trimming shortened V by 2 bases and J by 5 bases, and 8 bases separated the two germline ends. The CDR3 runs to 14 residues. CDR3 DNA: TGTGCCAGCAGCTTACGGGAAAATAATTCACCCCTCCACTTT. Amino acids: CASSLRENNSPLHF.

The chain has TRBV7-9 and TRBJ2-7; 7 nucleotides agree with TRBD1. From germline, CDR1 is SEHNR and CDR2 FQNEAQ (reference sequence). With 0 bases clipped from V and 0 bases from J, the junction kept 2 bases outside the gene matches. The CDR3 consists of 15 residues. The CDR3 DNA is TGTGCCAGCAGCTTAGCTCGGGACAGCTCCTACGAGCAGTACTTC. It codes for CASSLARDSSYEQYF.

The rearrangement links TRBV28 to TRBJ2-7, with a possible D match to TRBD1 (6 bases). Trimming removed 4 bases from V and 3 bases from J, with 13 bases in between. This CDR3 is 14 amino acids long. Germline V gene sequence: CDR1 MDHEN, CDR2 SYDVKM. CDR3: CASSSGTSFYEQYF. For the CDR3, the DNA is TGTGCCAGCAGTTCCGGGACAAGCTTCTACGAGCAGTACTTC.

This clone was observed a few times. The rearrangement joins TRBV6-2 or TRBV6-3 to TRBJ1-5; TRBD1 is a possible D gene (5 bases). Germline CDR1 MNHEY, CDR2 SVGEGT. The CDR3 consists of 12 residues. The ends were cut back, 2 bases at V and 6 bases at J, with 5 bases in the middle. Here the CDR3 DNA reads TGTGCCAGCAGTTACGGGGCTCAGCCCCAGCATTTT. Amino acids: CASSYGAQPQHF.

The chain links TRBV7-2 to TRBJ2-7; weak D call: TRBD1 (5 bases). Trimming shortened V by 3 bases and J by 2 bases, and 11 bases separated the two germline ends. The CDR3 contains 14 residues. Germline CDR1 reads SGHTA; CDR2 reads FQGNSA. The DNA of the CDR3 is TGTGCCAGCAGCTTGAAGACAGCCCCCTACGAGCAGTACTTC. Its translation: CASSLKTAPYEQYF.

The chain uses TRBV6-1 and TRBJ1-2; TRBD1 is a possible D gene (5 bases). Germline V lookup: CDR1 MNHNS, CDR2 SASEGT. Trimming stripped 2 bases from V and 3 bases from J, with 13 bases between. The CDR3 sequence is 15 residues long. CDR3 sequence reads: CASSELGRAYYGYTF. CDR3 DNA sequence: TGTGCCAGCAGTGAACTAGGCAGGGCCTACTATGGCTACACCTTC.

The rearrangement links TRBV6-5 to TRBJ1-1; 7 nucleotides agree with TRBD1. Germline CDR1 reads MNHEY; CDR2 reads SVGAGI. CDR3 length equals 13 residues. The trim removed 4 bases at V and 4 bases at J, leaving 3 bases unmatched. The CDR3 DNA follows: TGTGCCAGCAGTTCCTCAGGGGGCACTGAAGCTTTCTTT. As protein: CASSSSGGTEAFF.

V gene TRBV27 combines with J gene TRBJ1-5; D uncertain. This CDR3 region has 14 residues. The V gene's germline CDR1 is MNHEY and CDR2 SMNVEV (reference sequence). V lost 8 bases, J lost 4 bases, and 15 bases lay in between. The CDR3 spells CASGDDGGNQPQHF. CDR3 bases: TGTGCCAGCGGAGACGACGGCGGGAATCAGCCCCAGCATTTT.

This clone was observed a handful of times. The chain employs TRBV27 and TRBJ2-1, with TRBD1 as a possible D gene (6 bases). Germline V lookup: CDR1 MNHEY, CDR2 SMNVEV (reference sequence). The CDR3 spans 13 residues. The ends were cut back, 2 bases at V and 4 bases at J, with 6 bases in the middle. The CDR3 DNA is TGTGCCAGCAGTTTAACAGGGTACAATGAGCAGTTCTTC. This sequence encodes CASSLTGYNEQFF.

The chain has TRBV2 and TRBJ1-6; D is perhaps TRBD1 (6 bases). Germline-derived CDR1 and CDR2 are SNHLY and FYNNEI. CDR3 size: 15 residues. The V end lost 7 bases, the J end lost 9 bases, and 19 bases lay between the germline ends. The CDR3 coding sequence is TGTGCCAGCACCGCTAATAAGGGGGTACCTTCACCCCTCCACTTT. Translating it yields CASTANKGVPSPLHF.

This chain links TRBV7-9 with TRBJ2-5, with 9 nucleotides matching TRBD1. CDR1 is SEHNR and CDR2 is FQNEAQ in the germline V gene (reference sequence). CDR3 length equals 16 residues. The V and J ends lost 3 bases and 5 bases, in that order; junction bases with no gene match: 10. CDR3 in amino acids: CASSFLGQGGIETQYF. CDR3 sequence (DNA): TGTGCCAGCAGCTTCCTGGGACAGGGAGGGATCGAGACCCAGTACTTC. Full variable domain (outside the CDR3, taken from reference TRBV7-9 and TRBJ2-5): DTGVSQNPRHKITKRGQNVTFRCDPISEHNRLYWYRQTLGQGPEFLTYFQNEAQLEKSRLLSDRFSAERPKGSFSTLEIQRTEQGDSAMYLCASSFLGQGGIETQYFGPGTRLLVL.

The chain couples TRBV2 to TRBJ1-5; 9 bases line up with TRBD1. Germline V gene lookup returns CDR1 SNHLY and CDR2 FYNNEI. V gave up 4 bases and J gave up 6 bases; unmatched junction bases: 4. This CDR3 is 14 amino acids long. The CDR3 sequence: CASSAGQGRQPQHF. In nucleotides, the CDR3 is TGTGCCAGCAGTGCTGGACAGGGGCGTCAGCCCCAGCATTTT.

This chain uses TRBV5-6 with TRBJ2-3; D is unclear. CDR1 is SGHDT and CDR2 is YYEEEE in the germline V gene. The CDR3 covers 17 residues. Trimming took off 2 bases at V and 6 bases at J, with 22 bases between the two ends. This CDR3 reads CASSFIGILSSGDTQYF. Here the CDR3 DNA reads TGTGCCAGCAGCTTTATAGGAATTTTGTCCTCCGGGGATACGCAGTATTTT. Full variable domain (rest looked up from reference TRBV5-6 and TRBJ2-3): DAGVTQSPTHLIKTRGQQVTLRCSPKSGHDTVSWYQQALGQGPQFIFQYYEEEERQRGNFPDRFSGHQFPNYSSELNVNALLLGDSALYLCASSFIGILSSGDTQYFGPGTRLTVL.